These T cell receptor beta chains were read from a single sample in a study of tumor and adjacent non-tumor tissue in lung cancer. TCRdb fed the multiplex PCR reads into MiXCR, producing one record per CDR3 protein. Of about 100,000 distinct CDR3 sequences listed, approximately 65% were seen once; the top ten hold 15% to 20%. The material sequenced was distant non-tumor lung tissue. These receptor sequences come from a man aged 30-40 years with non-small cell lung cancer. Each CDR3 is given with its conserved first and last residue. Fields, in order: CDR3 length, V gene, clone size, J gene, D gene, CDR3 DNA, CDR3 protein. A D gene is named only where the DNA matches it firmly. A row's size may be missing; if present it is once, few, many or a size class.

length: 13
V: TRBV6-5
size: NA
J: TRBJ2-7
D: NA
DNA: TGTGCCAGCAGTGAAGGGATTAACTACGAGCGGTACTTC
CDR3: CASSEGINYERYF

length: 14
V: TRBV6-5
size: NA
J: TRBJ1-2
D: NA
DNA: TGTACCAGCAGTCTTATAAAAGGGACGGATGGCTACACCTTC
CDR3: CTSSLIKGTDGYTF

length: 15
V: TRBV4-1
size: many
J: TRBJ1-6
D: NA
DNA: TGCGCCAGCAGCCAAGTGCGCTTTGCGAATTCACCCCTCCACTTT
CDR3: CASSQVRFANSPLHF

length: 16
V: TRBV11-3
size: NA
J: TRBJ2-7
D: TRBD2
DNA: TGTGTCAGCAGCTCCCCCGCGCGGGGGAGTTCCTACGAGCAGTACTTC
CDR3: CVSSSPARGSSYEQYF

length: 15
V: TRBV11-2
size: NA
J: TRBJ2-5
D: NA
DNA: TGCGCCAGCAGCTTACCCATAGCGGAGAGGGAGACCCAGTACTTC
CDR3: CASSLPIAERETQYF

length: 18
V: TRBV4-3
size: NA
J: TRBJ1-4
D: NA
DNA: TGCGCCAGCAGCCCCCGGGTCATAACGCGTGCAACTAATGAAAAAGTGTTTTTT
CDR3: CASSPRVITRATNEKVFF

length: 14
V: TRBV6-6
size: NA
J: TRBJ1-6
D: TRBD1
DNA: TGTGCCAGTAGTGATACCGGGACAGTTTCACCCTTCCACTTT
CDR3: CASSDTGTVSPFHF

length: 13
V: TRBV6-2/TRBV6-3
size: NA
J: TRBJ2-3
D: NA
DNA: TGTGCCATCAGGACCAGGGTTCCATATACGCAGTATTTT
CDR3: CAIRTRVPYTQYF

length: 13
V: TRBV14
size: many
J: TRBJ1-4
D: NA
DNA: TGTGCCAGCAGCCAAGGGGCGCGAGAAAAACTGTTTTTT
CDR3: CASSQGAREKLFF

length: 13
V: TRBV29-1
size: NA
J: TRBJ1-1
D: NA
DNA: TGCAGCGTTGATGTGGGGACTAATAGGGGGGCTCTCTTT
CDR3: CSVDVGTNRGALF

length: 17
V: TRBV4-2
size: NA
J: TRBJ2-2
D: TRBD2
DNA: TGTGCCAGCAGCCTTCGACTAGCGGGGGGTAGGGCCGGGGAACTGTTTTTT
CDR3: CASSLRLAGGRAGELFF

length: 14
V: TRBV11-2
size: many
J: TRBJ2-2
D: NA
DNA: TGTGCCAGCAAACAAACAGGTGGTAGCGGGGAGCTGTTTTTT
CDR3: CASKQTGGSGELFF

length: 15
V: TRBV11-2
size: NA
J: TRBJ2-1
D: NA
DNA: TGTGCCAGCAGCCTCACCCATGGGGGGACTTATGAGCAATTCTTC
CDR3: CASSLTHGGTYEQFF

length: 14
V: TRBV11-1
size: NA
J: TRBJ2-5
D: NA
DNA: TGTGCCAGCAGCTCCGACACATGCCAAGAGACCCAGTACTTC
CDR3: CASSSDTCQETQYF

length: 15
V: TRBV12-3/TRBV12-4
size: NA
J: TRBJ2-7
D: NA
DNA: TGTGCCAGCAGTTCCAGGGGCAGGAGGCAATACGAGCAGTACTTC
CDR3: CASSSRGRRQYEQYF

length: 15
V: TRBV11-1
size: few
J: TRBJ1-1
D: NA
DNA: TGTGCCAGCAGCTTATGGGGGGGGCCCGGCGCTGAAGCTTTCTTT
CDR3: CASSLWGGPGAEAFF

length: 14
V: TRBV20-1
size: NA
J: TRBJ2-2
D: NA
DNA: TGCAGTGCTAGAGACTCAGGTAACACCGGGGAGCTGTTTTTT
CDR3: CSARDSGNTGELFF

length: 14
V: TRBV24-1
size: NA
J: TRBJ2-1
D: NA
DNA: TGTGCCACCCGTGATTTAAACCGGGACAATGAGCAGTTCTTC
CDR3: CATRDLNRDNEQFF

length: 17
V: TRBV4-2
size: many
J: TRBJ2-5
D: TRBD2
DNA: TGTGCCAGCAGCCAAGAAACTAGCGGGGGCCCCGGGGAGACCCAGTACTTC
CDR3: CASSQETSGGPGETQYF

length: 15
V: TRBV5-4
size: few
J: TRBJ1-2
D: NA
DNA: TGTGCCAGCAGCTTGCTAGGGGGGCCAAACTATGGCTACACCTTC
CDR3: CASSLLGGPNYGYTF

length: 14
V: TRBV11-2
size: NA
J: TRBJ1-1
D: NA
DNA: TGTGTCAGCAGCTTAGAAAGGGTGAGGACTGAAGCTATCTTT
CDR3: CVSSLERVRTEAIF

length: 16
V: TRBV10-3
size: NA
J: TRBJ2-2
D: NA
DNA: TGTGCCATCAGTGAGAAAGGAGGGGGCTCAGGAGGGGGGCTGTTCTTT
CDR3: CAISEKGGGSGGGLFF

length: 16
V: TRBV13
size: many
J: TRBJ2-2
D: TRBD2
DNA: TGTGCCAGCAGCCCCCAGCGGGAGTGGGGAACCGGGGAGCTGTTTTTT
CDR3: CASSPQREWGTGELFF

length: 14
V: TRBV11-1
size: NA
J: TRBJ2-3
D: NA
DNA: TGTGCCAGCAGCTGGAGGACAGTTAGAGATACGCAGTATTTT
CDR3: CASSWRTVRDTQYF

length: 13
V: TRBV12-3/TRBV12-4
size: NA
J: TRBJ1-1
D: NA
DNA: TGTGTCAGCAGCCCGGGACTGAACACTGAAGCTTTCTTT
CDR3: CVSSPGLNTEAFF

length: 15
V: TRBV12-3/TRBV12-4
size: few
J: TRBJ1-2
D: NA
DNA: TGTGTCAGCACCTCTCTTGGGGCAGACTACTATGGCTACACCTTC
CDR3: CVSTSLGADYYGYTF

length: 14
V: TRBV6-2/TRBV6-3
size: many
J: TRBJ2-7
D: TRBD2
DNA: TGTGCCAGCAGTTACGGGACTAACTCCTACGAGCAGTACTTC
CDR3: CASSYGTNSYEQYF

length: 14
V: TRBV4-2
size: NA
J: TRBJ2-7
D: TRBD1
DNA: TGTGCAAGCAGCCAAGGGGGCCCCAATCCCGAGCAGTACTTC
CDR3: CASSQGGPNPEQYF

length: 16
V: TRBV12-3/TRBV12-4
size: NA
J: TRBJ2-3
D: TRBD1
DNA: TGTGTCAGCAGGGAGACAGGGGCCAGGGACGCAGATATGCAGTATTTT
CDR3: CVSRETGARDADMQYF

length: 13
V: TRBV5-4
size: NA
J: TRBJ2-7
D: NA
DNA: TGTGCCAGCAGCTTCGGGGCGATATACGAGCAGTACTTC
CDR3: CASSFGAIYEQYF

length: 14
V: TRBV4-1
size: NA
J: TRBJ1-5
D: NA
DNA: TGCTCCAGCAGCCCGGCAGAGGGCAATCAGCCCCAGCATTTT
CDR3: CSSSPAEGNQPQHF

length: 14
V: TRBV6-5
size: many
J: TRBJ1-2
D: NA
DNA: TGTGCCAGCAGGTCGGCGGGCAGCGACTATGGCTACACCTTC
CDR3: CASRSAGSDYGYTF

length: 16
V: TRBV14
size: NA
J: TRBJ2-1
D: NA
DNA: TGTGCCAGCAGCCGCAACCTACTAGGGACAACGGTTGAGCAGTTCTTC
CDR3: CASSRNLLGTTVEQFF

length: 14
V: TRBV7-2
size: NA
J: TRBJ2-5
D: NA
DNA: TGTGCCAGCAGTCTTACAGGCAGCCAAGAGACCCAGTACTTC
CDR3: CASSLTGSQETQYF

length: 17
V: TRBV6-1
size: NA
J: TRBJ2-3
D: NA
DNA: TGTGCCAGCAGCTTGAAGGGAGGTTCGCGGTTTACAGATACGCAGTATTTT
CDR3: CASSLKGGSRFTDTQYF

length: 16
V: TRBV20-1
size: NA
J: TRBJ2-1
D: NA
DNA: TGCAATATTAGAGATGTTGCGGTAGTTGTATACAATGAGCAGTTCTTC
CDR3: CNIRDVAVVVYNEQFF

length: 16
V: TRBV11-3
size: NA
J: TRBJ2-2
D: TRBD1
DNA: TGTGCCAGCAGCGGACAGGGGACTGTAGGGACCGGGGAGCTGTTTTTT
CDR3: CASSGQGTVGTGELFF

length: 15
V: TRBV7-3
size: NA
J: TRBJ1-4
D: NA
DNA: TGTGCCAGCAGCTTATTAGCAGTCACTAGTGAAAAACTGTTTTTT
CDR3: CASSLLAVTSEKLFF

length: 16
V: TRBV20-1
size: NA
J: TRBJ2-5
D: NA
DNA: TGCAGTGCTAGACTATCCCGGGGGCCAGATACGGAGACCCAGTACTTC
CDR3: CSARLSRGPDTETQYF

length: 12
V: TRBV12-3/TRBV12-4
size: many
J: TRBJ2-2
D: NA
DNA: TGTGCCAGCAGTTTGGGGACCGGGGAGCTGTTTTTT
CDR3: CASSLGTGELFF

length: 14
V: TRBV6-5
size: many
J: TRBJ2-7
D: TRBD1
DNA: TGTGCCAGCTCGCTTTTAACAGGGGGCTACGAGCAGTACTTC
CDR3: CASSLLTGGYEQYF

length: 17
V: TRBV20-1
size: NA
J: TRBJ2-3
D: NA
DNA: TGCAGTGCTAGCATGGCCATGAGACAGAAAAACACAGATACGCAGTATTTT
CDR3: CSASMAMRQKNTDTQYF

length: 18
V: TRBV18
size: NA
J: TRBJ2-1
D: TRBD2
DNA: TGTGCCAGCTCACCCAAGCCCCCGACTAGCGGGTTAGGGAATGAGCAGTTCTTC
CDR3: CASSPKPPTSGLGNEQFF

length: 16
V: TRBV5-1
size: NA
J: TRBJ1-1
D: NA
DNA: TGCGCCAGTAGCCCTCTCACCATTAGCATGAACACTGAAGCTTTCTTT
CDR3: CASSPLTISMNTEAFF

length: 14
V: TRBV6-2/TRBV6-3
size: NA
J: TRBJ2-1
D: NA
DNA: TGTGCCAGTAGTCACCGTGGAGGGGGCAAAGAGCAGTTCTTC
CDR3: CASSHRGGGKEQFF

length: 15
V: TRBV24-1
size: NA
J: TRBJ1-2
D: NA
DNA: TGTACCACCAGTGAATCCTCAGAACCCGAGAAGGGCTGCACCTTC
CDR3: CTTSESSEPEKGCTF

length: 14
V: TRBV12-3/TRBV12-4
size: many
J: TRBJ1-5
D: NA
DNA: TGTGCCAGCACCCGGACAGCGGGCAATCAGCCCCAGCATTTT
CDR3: CASTRTAGNQPQHF

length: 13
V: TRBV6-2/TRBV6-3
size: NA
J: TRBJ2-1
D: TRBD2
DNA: TGTGGTTGCTACCGCAGCGGGGCCAATGAGCAGTTCTTC
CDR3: CGCYRSGANEQFF

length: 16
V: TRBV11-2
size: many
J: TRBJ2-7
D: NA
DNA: TGTGCCAGCAGCGGACTCTGGACGGGATCCCACTACGAGCAGTACTTC
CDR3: CASSGLWTGSHYEQYF